This entry lists 7 T cell receptor beta chains sequenced from one sample in a study of graft-versus-host responses after intestinal transplantation. Lymphocytes from graft epithelium and lamina propria were isolated. Assay used: immunoSEQ multiplex PCR; TCRdb lists only in-frame clones, some missing. The data contain about 60,000 clones, around 90% of them singletons. Sequences were derived from ileum tissue, sampled less than 400 days after transplant. Every receptor here comes from a human patient who received an intestinal transplant, so some T cells may come from the graft donor.

The CDR3, as DNA: TGTGCCAGCAGTCGAAGGACAGGGACTGAAGCTTTCTTT. Amino acids: CASSRRTGTEAFF. The chain uses TRBV6-1 and TRBJ1-1; TRBD1 matches at 8 bases. Germline V gene sequence: CDR1 MNHNS, CDR2 SASEGT. V trimming: 5 bases; J trimming: 5 bases; junction bases outside the gene matches: 4. This CDR3 has 13 residues.

The chain combines TRBV6-5 with TRBJ2-7; D is ambiguous. V was shortened by 4 bases and J by 2 bases, with 12 bases between the two germline ends. The CDR3 loop spans 14 amino acids. CDR1 and CDR2 (germline): MNHEY, SVGAGI. CDR3 protein: CASSSSGTTYEQYF. The CDR3 coding sequence is TGTGCCAGCAGTTCGTCGGGTACTACCTACGAGCAGTACTTC.

This clone was recorded a few times. This chain uses TRBV10-2 with TRBJ2-5; D perhaps matches TRBD1 (6 bases). Germline CDR1 reads WSHSY; CDR2 reads SAAADI. V lost 8 bases to trimming and J lost 3 bases, with 16 bases between them. The CDR3 runs to 14 residues. For the CDR3, the DNA is TGCGCCAGCCGACAGGAAAATGTAAAAGAGACCCAGTACTTC. As protein: CASRQENVKETQYF.

The gene calls are TRBV5-4 and TRBJ2-7; D ambiguous. Germline V gene data show CDR1 as SGHNT and CDR2 as YYREEE (reference sequence). The CDR3 covers 15 residues. V was cut by 3 bases and J by 0 bases, with 13 bases left in between. CDR3 in amino acids: CASSSAPATSYEQYF. The CDR3 region has the DNA TGTGCCAGCAGCTCCGCTCCCGCTACCTCCTACGAGCAGTACTTC.

The chain joins TRBV5-6 to TRBJ1-1, with 8 nucleotides matching TRBD1. The CDR3 spans 16 residues. Looked up from germline, CDR1 is SGHDT and CDR2 is YYEEEE. The ends lost 0 bases at V and 1 base at J; junction bases unmatched: 5. In DNA form, the CDR3 reads TGTGCCAGCAGCTTGGCCCCGGGACAGGCGAACACTGAAGCTTTCTTT. Its protein is CASSLAPGQANTEAFF.

This clone has more than one count but fewer than ten. This chain uses TRBV28 with TRBJ1-2; D is unclear. Per germline, CDR1 MDHEN and CDR2 SYDVKM. CDR3 size: 13 residues. Trimming left V 3 bases short and J 0 bases short, with 5 bases between. CDR3 residues: CASSFGTNYGYTF. The CDR3 coding sequence is TGTGCCAGCAGTTTCGGGACTAACTATGGCTACACCTTC.

The chain combines TRBV6-5 with TRBJ1-1, with unresolved D. V was pared by 4 bases and J by 2 bases, with 8 bases between. In germline, CDR1 is MNHEY, CDR2 SVGAGI. The CDR3 is made up of 13 amino acids. The CDR3 nucleotides are TGTGCCAGCAGTTTGACACCTAACACTGAAGCTTTCTTT. This sequence encodes CASSLTPNTEAFF.